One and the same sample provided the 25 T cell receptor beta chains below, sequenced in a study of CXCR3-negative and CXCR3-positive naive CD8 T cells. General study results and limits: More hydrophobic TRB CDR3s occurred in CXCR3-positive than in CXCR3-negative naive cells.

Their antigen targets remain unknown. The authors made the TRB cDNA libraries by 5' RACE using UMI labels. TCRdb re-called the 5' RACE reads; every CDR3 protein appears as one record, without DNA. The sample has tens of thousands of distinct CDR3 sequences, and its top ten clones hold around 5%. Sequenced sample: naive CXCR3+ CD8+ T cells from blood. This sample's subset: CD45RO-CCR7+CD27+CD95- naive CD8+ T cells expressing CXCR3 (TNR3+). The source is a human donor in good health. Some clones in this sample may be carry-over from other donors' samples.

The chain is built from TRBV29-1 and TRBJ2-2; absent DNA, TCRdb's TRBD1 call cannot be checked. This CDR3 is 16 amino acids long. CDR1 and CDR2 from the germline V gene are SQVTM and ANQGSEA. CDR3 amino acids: CSVPAKGGANTGELFF.

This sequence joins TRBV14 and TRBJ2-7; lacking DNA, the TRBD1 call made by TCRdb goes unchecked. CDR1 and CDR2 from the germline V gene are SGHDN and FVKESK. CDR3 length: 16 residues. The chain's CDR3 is CASSQVSGGRNYEQYF. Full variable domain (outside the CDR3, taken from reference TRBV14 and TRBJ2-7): EAGVTQFPSHSVIEKGQTVTLRCDPISGHDNLYWYRRVMGKEIKFLLHFVKESKQDESGMPNNRFLAERTGGTYSTLKVQPAELEDSGVYFCASSQVSGGRNYEQYFGPGTRLTVT.

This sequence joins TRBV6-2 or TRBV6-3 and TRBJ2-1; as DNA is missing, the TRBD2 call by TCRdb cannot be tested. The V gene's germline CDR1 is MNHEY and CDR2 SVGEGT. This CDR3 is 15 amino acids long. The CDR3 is CASSYESGGYNEQFF.

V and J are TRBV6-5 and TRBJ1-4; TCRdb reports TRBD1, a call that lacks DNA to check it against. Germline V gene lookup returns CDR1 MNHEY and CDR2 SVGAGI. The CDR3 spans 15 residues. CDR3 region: CASSYSSRGHEKLFF.

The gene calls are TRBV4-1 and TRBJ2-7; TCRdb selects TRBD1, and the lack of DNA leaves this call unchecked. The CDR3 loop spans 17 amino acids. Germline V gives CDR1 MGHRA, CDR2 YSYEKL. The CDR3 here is CASSHQATGTTAYEQYF.

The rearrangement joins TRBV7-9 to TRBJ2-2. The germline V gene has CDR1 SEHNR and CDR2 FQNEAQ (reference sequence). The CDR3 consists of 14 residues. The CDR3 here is CASSLVQNTGELFF.

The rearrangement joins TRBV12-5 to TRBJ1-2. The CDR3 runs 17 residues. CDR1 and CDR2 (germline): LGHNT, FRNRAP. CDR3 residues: CASGLALLGTSSYGYTF.

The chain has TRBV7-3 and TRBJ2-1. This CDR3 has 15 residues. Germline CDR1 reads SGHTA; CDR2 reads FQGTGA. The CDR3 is CASSFSGASYNEQFF.

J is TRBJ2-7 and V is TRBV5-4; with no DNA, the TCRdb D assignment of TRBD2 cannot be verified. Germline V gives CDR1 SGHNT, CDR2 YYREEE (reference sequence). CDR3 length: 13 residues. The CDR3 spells CASSLRAGYEQYF.

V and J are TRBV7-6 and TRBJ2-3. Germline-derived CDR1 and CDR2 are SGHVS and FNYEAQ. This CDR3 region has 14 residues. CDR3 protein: CASATAASTDTQYF.

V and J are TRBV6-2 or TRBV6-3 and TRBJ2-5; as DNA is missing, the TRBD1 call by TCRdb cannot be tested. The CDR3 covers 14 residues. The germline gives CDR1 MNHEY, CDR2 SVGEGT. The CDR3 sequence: CAIRGQGEGETQYF.

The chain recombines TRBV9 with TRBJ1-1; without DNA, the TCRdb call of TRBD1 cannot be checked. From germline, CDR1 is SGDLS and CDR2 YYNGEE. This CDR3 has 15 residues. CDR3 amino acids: CASSVDKGMNTEAFF.

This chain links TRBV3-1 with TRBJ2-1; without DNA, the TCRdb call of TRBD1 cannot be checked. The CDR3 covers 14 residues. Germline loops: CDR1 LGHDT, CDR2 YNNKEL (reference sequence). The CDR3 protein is CASSQVPGSNEQFF.

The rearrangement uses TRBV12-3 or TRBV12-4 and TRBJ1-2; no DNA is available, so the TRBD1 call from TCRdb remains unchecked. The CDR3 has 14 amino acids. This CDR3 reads CASKEPGRSYGYTF.

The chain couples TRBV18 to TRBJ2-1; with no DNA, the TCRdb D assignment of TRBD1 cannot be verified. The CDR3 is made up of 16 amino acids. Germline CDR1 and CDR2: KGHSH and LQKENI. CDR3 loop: CASSPVLGTGINEQFF.

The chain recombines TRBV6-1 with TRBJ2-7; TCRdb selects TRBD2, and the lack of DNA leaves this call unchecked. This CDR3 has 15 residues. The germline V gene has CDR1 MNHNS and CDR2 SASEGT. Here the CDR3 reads CASSEGVAGPYEQYF.

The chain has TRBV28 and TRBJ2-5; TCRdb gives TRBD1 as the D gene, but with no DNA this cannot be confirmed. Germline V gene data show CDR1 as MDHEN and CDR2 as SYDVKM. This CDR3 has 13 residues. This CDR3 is CASSLTEVETQYF.

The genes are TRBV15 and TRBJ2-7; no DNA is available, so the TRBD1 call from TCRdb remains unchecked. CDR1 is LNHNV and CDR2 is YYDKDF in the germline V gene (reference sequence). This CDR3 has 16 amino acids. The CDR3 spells CATSRGQGLFTYEQYF.

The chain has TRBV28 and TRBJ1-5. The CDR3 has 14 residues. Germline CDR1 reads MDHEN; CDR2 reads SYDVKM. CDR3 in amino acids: CASSLSNSNQPQHF. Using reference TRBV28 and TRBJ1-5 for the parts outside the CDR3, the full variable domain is DVKVTQSSRYLVKRTGEKVFLECVQDMDHENMFWYRQDPGLGLRLIYFSYDVKMKEKGDIPEGYSVSREKKERFSLILESASTNQTSMYLCASSLSNSNQPQHFGDGTRLSIL.

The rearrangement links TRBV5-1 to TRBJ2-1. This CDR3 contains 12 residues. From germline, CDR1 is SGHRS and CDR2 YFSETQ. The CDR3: CASSPDPNEQFF. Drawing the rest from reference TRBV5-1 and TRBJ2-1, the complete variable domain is KAGVTQTPRYLIKTRGQQVTLSCSPISGHRSVSWYQQTPGQGLQFLFEYFSETQRNKGNFPGRFSGRQFSNSRSEMNVSTLELGDSALYLCASSPDPNEQFFGPGTRLTVL.

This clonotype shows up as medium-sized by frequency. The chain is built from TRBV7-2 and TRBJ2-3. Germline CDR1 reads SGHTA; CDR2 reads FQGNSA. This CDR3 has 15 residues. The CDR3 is CASSLEGASTDTQYF. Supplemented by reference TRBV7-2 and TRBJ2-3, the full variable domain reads GAGVSQSPSNKVTEKGKDVELRCDPISGHTALYWYRQSLGQGLEFLIYFQGNSAPDKSGLPSDRFSAERTGGSVSTLTIQRTQQEDSAVYLCASSLEGASTDTQYFGPGTRLTVL.

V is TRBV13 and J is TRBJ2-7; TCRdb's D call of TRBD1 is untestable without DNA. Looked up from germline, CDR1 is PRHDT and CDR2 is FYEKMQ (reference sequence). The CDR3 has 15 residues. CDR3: CASSTRDRSSNEQYF.

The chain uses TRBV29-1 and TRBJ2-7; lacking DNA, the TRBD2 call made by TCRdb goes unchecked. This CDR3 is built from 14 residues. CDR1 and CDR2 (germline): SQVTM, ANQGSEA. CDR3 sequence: CSVFDRDLPYEQYF.

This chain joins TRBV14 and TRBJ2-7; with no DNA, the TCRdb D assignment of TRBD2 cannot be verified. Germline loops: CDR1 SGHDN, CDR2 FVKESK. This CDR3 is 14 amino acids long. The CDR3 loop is CASSPLGTYYEQYF.

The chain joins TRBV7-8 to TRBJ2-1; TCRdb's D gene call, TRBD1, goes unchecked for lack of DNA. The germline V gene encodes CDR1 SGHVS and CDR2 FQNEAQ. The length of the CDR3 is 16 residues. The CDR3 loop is CASSPLGTGTYNEQFF.